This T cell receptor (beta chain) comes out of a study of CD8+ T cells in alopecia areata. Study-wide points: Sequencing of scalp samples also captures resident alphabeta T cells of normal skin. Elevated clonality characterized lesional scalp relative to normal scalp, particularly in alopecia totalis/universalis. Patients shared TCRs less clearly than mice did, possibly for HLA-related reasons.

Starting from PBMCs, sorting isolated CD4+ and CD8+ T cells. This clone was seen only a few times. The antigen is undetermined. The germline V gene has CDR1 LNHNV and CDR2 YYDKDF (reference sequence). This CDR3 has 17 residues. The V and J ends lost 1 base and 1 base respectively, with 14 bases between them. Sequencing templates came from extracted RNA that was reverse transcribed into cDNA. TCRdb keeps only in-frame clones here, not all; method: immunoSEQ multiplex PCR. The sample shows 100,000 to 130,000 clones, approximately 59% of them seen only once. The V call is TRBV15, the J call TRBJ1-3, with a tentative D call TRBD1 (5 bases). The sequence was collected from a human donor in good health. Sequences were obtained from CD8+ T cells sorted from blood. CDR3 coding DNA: TGTGCCACCAGCAGAGGACCAGGGAAGGCATCTGGAAACACCATATATTTT. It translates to CATSRGPGKASGNTIYF.